The clone carrying this TCR beta chain was detected many times. The data stem from a study of CD8 T cells in ankylosing spondylitis. TCRdb reanalysed the 5' RACE reads using MiXCR and keeps one entry per CDR3 protein. The sample yields about 360,000 distinct CDR3 sequences, 20% to 25% seen once. V was shortened by 4 bases and J by 1 base, with 18 bases between the two germline ends. Germline loops: CDR1 SGHRS, CDR2 YFSETQ. CDR3 size: 17 residues. The V and J genes are TRBV5-1 and TRBJ1-5; TRBD1 might be the D (6 bases). This receptor was taken from a male donor with ankylosing spondylitis or in good health (not recorded which). Sequenced material: blood, either unsorted or a sorted T cell fraction (not recorded which). CDR3 sequence reads: CASSPGQPSSSNQPQHF. Here the CDR3 DNA reads TGCGCCAGCAGCCCAGGACAGCCATCTAGCAGCAATCAGCCCCAGCATTTT.